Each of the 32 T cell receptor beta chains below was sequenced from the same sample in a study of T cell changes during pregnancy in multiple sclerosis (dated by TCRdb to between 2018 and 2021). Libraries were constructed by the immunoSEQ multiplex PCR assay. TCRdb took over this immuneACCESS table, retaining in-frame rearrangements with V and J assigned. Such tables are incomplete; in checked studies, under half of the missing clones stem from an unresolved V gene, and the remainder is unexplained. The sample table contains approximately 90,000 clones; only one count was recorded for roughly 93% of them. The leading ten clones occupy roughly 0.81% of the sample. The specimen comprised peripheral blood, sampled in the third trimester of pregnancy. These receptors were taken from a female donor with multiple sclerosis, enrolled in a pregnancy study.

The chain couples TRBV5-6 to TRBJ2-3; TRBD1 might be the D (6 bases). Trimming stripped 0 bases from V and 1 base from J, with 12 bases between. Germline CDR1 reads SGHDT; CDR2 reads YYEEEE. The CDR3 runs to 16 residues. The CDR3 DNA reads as TGTGCCAGCAGCTTGGTCTGGGGGCACGGCACAGATACGCAGTATTTT. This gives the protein CASSLVWGHGTDTQYF.

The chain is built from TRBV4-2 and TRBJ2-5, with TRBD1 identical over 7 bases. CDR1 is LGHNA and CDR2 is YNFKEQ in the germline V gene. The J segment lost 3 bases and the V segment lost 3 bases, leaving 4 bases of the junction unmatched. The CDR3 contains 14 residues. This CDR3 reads CASSQVGTEETQYF. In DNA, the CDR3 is TGTGCCAGCAGCCAGGTCGGGACAGAAGAGACCCAGTACTTC.

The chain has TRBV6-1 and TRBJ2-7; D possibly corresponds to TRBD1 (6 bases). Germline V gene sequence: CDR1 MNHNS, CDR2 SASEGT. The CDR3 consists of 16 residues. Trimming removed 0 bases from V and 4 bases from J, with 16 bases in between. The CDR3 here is CASSEAHQGIMYEQYF. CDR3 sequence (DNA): TGTGCCAGCAGTGAAGCACATCAGGGGATCATGTACGAGCAGTACTTC.

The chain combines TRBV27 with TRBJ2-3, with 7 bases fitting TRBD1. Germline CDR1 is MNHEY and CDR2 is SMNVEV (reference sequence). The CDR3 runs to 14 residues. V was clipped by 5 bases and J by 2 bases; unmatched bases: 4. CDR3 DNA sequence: TGTGCCAGCAGTCTCGGGACAGACACAGATACGCAGTATTTT. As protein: CASSLGTDTDTQYF.

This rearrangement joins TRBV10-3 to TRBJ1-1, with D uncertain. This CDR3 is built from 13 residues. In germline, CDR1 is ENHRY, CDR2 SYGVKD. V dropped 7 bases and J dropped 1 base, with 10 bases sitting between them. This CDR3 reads CAITVRRNTEAFF. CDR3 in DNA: TGTGCCATCACTGTACGGAGGAACACTGAAGCTTTCTTT.

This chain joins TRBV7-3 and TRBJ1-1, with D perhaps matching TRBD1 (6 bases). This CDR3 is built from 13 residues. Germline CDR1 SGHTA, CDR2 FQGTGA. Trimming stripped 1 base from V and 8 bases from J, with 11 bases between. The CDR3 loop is CASSLMGGTEAFF. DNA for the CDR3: TGTGCCAGCAGCTTAATGGGGGGGACAGAAGCTTTCTTT.

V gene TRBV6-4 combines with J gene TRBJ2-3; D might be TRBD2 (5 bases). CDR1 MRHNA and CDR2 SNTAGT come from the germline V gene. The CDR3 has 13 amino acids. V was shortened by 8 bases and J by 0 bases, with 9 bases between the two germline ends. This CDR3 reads CASSRTSTDTQYF. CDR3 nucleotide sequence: TGTGCCAGCTCCAGGACTAGCACAGATACGCAGTATTTT.

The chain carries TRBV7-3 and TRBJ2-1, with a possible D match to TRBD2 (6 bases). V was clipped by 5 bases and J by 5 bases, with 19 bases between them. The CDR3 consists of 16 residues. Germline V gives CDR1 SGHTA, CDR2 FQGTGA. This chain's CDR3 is CASSPRSGTGNNEQFF. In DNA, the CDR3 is TGTGCCAGCAGCCCACGATCCGGGACTGGCAACAATGAGCAGTTCTTC. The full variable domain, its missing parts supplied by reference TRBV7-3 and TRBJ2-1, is GAGVSQTPSNKVTEKGKYVELRCDPISGHTALYWYRQSLGQGPEFLIYFQGTGAADDSGLPNDRFFAVRPEGSVSTLKIQRTERGDSAVYLCASSPRSGTGNNEQFFGPGTRLTVL.

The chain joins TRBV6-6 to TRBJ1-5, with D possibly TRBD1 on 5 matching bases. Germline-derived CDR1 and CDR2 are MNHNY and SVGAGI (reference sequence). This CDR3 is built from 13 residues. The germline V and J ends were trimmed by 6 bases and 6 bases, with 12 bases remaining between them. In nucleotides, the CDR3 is TGTGCCAGCAGGGAGGGTGGGGGTCAGCCCCAGCATTTT. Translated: CASREGGGQPQHF.

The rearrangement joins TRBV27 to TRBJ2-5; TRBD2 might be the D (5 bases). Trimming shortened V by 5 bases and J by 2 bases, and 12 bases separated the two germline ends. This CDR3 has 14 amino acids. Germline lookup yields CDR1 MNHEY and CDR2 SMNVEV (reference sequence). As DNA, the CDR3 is TGTGCCAGCAGTCCCGGGAAGGTTCAAGAGACCCAGTACTTC. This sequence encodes CASSPGKVQETQYF.

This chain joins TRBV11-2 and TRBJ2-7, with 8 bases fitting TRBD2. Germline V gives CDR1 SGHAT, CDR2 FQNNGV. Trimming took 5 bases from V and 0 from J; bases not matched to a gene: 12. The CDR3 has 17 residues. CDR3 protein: CASSHVRQSGSSYEQYF. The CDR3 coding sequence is TGTGCCAGCAGCCATGTGCGCCAGAGCGGGAGCTCCTACGAGCAGTACTTC. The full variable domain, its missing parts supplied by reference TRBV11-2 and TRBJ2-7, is EAGVAQSPRYKIIEKRQSVAFWCNPISGHATLYWYQQILGQGPKLLIQFQNNGVVDDSQLPKDRFSAERLKGVDSTLKIQPAKLEDSAVYLCASSHVRQSGSSYEQYFGPGTRLTVT.

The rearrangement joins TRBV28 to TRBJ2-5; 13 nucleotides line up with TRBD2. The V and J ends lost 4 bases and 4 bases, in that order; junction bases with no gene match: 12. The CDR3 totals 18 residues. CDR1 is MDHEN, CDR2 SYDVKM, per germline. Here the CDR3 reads CASSSINPLAGGPETQYF. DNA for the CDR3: TGTGCCAGCAGTTCCATCAACCCACTAGCGGGAGGGCCAGAGACCCAGTACTTC. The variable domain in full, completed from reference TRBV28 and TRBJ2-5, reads DVKVTQSSRYLVKRTGEKVFLECVQDMDHENMFWYRQDPGLGLRLIYFSYDVKMKEKGDIPEGYSVSREKKERFSLILESASTNQTSMYLCASSSINPLAGGPETQYFGPGTRLLVL.

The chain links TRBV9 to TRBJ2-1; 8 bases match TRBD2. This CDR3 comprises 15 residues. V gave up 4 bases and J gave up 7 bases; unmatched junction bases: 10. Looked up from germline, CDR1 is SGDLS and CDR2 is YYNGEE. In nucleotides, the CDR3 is TGTGCCAGCAGCTACGGACTAGCCCTGGGGAATGAGCAGTTCTTC. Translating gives CASSYGLALGNEQFF.

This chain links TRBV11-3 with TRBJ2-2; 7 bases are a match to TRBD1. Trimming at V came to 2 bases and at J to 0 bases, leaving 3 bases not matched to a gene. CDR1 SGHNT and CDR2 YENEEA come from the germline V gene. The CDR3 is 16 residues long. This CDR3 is CASSLRGPANTGELFF. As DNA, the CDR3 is TGTGCCAGCAGCTTAAGGGGGCCAGCGAACACCGGGGAGCTGTTTTTT. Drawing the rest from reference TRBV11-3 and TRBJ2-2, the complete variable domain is EAGVVQSPRYKIIEKKQPVAFWCNPISGHNTLYWYLQNLGQGPELLIRYENEEAVDDSQLPKDRFSAERLKGVDSTLKIQPAELGDSAVYLCASSLRGPANTGELFFGEGSRLTVL.

The CDR3 reads CASSSGVPGGDGYTF. CDR3 sequence (DNA): TGTGCCAGCAGCTCTGGTGTTCCAGGGGGTGATGGCTACACCTTC. The V gene is TRBV7-9, the J gene TRBJ1-2; 7 nucleotides match TRBD1. After removal of 4 bases from V and 6 bases from J, the junction contained 11 bases not matched to a gene. The CDR3 totals 15 residues. Germline V gene data show CDR1 as SEHNR and CDR2 as FQNEAQ (reference sequence).

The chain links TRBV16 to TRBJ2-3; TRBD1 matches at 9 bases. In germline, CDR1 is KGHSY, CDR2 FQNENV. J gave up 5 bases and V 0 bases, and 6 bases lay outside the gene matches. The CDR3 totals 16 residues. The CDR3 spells CASSQSSGQGKDTQYF. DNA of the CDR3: TGTGCCAGCAGCCAATCGTCGGGACAGGGTAAAGATACGCAGTATTTT.

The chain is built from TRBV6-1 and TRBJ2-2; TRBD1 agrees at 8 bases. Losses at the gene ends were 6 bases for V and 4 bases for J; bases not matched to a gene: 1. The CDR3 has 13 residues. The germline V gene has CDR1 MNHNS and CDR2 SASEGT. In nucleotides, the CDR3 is TGTGCCAGCAGGGACAGGGTCACCGGGGAGCTGTTTTTT. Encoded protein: CASRDRVTGELFF.

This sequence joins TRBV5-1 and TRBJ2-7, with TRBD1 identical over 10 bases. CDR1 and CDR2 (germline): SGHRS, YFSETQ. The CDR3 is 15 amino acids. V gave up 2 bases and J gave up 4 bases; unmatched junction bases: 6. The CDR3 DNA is TGCGCCAGCAGCTTAGAGACAGGGGGCGAATACGAGCAGTACTTC. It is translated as CASSLETGGEYEQYF.

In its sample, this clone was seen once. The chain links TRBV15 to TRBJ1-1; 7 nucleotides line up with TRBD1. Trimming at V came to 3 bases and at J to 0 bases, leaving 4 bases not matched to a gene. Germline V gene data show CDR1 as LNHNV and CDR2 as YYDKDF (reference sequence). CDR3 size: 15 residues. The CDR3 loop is CATSRYRGMNTEAFF. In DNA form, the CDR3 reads TGTGCCACCAGCAGGTACAGGGGTATGAACACTGAAGCTTTCTTT.

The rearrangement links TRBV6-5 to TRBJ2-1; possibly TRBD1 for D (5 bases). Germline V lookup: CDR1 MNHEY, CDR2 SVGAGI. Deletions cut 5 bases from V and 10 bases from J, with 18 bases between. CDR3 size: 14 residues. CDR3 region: CASSTTWQGWEQFF. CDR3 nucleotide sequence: TGTGCCAGCAGTACCACTTGGCAGGGTTGGGAGCAGTTCTTC.

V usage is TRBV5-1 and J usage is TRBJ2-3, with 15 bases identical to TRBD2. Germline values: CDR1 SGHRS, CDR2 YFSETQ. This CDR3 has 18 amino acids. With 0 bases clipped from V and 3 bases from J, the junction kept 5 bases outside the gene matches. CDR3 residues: CASSLGGTSGRRTDTQYF. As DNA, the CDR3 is TGCGCCAGCAGCTTGGGGGGGACTAGCGGGAGGAGGACAGATACGCAGTATTTT.

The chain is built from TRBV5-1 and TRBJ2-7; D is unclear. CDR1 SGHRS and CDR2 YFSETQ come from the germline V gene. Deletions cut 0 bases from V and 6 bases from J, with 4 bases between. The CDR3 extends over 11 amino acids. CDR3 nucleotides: TGCGCCAGCAGCTTGGGAGGCGAGCAGTACTTC. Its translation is CASSLGGEQYF.

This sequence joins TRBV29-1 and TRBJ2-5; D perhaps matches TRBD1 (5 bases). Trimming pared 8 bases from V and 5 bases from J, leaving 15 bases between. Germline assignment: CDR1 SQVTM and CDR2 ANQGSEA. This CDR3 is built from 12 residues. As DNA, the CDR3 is TGCAGCTCAATTCAGGGTCGGGAGACCCAGTACTTC. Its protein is CSSIQGRETQYF.

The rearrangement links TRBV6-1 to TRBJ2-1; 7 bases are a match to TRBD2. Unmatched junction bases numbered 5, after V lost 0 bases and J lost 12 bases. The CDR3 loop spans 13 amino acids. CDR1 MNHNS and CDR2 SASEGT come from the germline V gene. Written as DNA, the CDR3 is TGTGCCAGCAGTGAAGCGCGGGGGTCAGGGCAGTTCTTC. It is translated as CASSEARGSGQFF.

The CDR3 DNA sequence: TGTGCCAGCAGTGTCCGACTAGCGGGAGGACCCGGGGAGCTGTTTTTT. It specifies CASSVRLAGGPGELFF. V and J are TRBV25-1 and TRBJ2-2; TRBD2 aligns across 13 bases. The V gene's germline CDR1 is MGHDK and CDR2 SYGVNS. With V trimmed by 4 bases and J by 6 bases, 5 bases remained unmatched. The CDR3 spans 16 residues.

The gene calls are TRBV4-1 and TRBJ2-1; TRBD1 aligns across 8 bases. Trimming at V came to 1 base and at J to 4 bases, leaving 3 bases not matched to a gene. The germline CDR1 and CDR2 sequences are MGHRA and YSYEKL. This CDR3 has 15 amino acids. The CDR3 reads CASSQAGGDYNEQFF. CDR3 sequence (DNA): TGCGCCAGCAGCCAAGCAGGGGGCGATTACAATGAGCAGTTCTTC.

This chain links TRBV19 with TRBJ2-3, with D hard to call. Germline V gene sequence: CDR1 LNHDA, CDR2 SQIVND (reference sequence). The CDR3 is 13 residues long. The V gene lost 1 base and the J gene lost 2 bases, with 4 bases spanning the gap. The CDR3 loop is CASSIGHTDTQYF. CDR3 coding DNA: TGTGCCAGTAGTATAGGGCACACAGATACGCAGTATTTT.

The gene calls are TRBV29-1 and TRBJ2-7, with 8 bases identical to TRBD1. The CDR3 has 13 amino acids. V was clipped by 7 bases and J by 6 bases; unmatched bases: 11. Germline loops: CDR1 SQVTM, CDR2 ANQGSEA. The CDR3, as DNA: TGCAGCGCAACGACAGGGGTAAAGGCCGAGCAGTACTTC. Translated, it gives CSATTGVKAEQYF.

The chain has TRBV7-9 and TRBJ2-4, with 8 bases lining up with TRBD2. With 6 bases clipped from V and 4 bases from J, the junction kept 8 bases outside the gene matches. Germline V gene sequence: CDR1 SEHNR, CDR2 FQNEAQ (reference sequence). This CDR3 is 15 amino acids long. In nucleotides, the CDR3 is TGTGCCAGCAGTCGAGCGGGAGTGGAAAAAAACATTCAGTACTTC. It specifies CASSRAGVEKNIQYF. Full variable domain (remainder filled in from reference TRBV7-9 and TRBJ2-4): DTGVSQNPRHKITKRGQNVTFRCDPISEHNRLYWYRQTLGQGPEFLTYFQNEAQLEKSRLLSDRFSAERPKGSFSTLEIQRTEQGDSAMYLCASSRAGVEKNIQYFGAGTRLSVL.

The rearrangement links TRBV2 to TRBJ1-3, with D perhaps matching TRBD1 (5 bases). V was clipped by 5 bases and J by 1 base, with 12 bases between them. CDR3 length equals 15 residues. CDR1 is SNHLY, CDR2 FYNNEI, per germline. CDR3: CASSISGISGNTIYF. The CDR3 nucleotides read TGTGCCAGCAGTATCTCAGGGATTTCTGGAAACACCATATATTTT. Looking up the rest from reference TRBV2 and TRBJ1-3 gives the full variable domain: EPEVTQTPSHQVTQMGQEVILRCVPISNHLYFYWYRQILGQKVEFLVSFYNNEISEKSEIFDDQFSVERPDGSNFTLKIRSTKLEDSAMYFCASSISGISGNTIYFGEGSWLTVV.

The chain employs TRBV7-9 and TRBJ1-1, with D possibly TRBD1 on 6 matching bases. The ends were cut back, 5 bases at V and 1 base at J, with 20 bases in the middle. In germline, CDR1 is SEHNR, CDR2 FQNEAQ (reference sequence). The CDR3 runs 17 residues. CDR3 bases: TGTGCCAGCAGCCACATAAACCAGGGAGGGGGGAACACTGAAGCTTTCTTT. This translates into CASSHINQGGGNTEAFF.

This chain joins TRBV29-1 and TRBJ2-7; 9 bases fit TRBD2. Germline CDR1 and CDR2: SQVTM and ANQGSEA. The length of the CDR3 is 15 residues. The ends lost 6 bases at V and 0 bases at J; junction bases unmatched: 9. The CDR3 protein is CSVRGSSGASYEQYF. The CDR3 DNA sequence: TGCAGCGTCCGAGGGTCTAGCGGGGCCTCCTACGAGCAGTACTTC.